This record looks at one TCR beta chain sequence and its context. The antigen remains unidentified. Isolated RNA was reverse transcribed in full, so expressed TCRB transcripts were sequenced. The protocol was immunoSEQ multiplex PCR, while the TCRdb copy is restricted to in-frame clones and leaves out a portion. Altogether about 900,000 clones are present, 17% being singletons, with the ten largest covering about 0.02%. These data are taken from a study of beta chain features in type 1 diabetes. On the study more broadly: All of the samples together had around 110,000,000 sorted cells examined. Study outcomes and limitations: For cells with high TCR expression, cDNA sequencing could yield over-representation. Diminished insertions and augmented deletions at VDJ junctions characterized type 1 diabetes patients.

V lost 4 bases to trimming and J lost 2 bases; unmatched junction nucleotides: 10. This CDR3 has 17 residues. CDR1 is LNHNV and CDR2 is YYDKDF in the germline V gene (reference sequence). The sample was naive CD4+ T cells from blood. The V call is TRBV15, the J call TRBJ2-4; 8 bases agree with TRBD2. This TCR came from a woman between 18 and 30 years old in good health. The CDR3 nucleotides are TGTGCCACCAGCACACCGGGACTAGGGGATACCAAAAACATTCAGTACTTC. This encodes CATSTPGLGDTKNIQYF.